This T cell receptor (beta chain) is from a study of early T cells in non-severe SARS-CoV-2 infection. Study-wide background: Sequencing of unsorted whole blood was done on bulk RNA, leaving chains unpaired.

As to this clonotype: Its target is not known.

Molecules of cDNA were individually given unique molecular identifiers that were attached to them. TCRdb reprocessed the 5' RACE reads via MiXCR and lists one record per CDR3 protein. The sample consists of 100,000 to 150,000 distinct CDR3 sequences, around 14% of them appearing once. The CDR3 runs to 11 residues. The germline gives CDR1 SQVTM, CDR2 ANQGSEA. Trimming cost V 7 bases and J 5 bases; bases outside gene matches: 3. Findings and caveats of the study: The study's VDJdb matching favored anti-spike CD8 responses and missed private and CD4 specificities.

The sequenced sample was whole blood. The clonotype comes from an adult who was a healthcare worker with PCR-confirmed SARS-CoV-2 infection or an uninfected control (not recorded which). This chain uses TRBV29-1 with TRBJ2-7, with 9 bases identical to TRBD1. This CDR3 reads CSAGDRDEQYF. The CDR3 nucleotides are TGCAGCGCCGGGGACAGGGACGAGCAGTACTTC.